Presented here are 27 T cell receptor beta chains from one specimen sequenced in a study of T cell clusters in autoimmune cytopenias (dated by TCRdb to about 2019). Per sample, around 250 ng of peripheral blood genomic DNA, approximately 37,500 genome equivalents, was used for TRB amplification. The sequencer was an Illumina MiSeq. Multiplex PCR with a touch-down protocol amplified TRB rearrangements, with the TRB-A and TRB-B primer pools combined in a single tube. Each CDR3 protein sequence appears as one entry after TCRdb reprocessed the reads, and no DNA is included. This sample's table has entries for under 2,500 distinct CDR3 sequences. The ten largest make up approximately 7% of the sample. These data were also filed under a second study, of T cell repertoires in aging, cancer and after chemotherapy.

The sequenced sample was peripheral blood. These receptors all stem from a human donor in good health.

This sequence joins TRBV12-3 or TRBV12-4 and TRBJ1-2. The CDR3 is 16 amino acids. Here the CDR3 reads CASSSAGEGVDYGYTF.

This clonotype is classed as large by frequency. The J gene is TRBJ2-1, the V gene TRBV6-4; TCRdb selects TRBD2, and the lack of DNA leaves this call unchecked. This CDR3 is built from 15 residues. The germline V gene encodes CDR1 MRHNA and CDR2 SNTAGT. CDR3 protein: CASSDSASGHNEQFF.

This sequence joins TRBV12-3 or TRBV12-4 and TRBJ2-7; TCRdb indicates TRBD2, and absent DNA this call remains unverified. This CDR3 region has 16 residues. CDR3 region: CASSRGTSGGSYEQYF.

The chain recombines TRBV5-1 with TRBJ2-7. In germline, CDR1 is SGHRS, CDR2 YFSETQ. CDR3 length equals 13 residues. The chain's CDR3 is CASSSTGVHEQYF.

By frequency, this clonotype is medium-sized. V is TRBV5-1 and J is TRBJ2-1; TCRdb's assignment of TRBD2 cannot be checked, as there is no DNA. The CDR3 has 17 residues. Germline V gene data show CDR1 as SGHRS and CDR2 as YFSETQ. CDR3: CASSLTGTSSSYNEQFF.

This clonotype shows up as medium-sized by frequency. The CDR3 sequence is CASSLRGAYEQYF. The chain joins TRBV5-4 to TRBJ2-7; there is no DNA to check the TCRdb D call of TRBD1. The germline gives CDR1 SGHNT, CDR2 YYREEE (reference sequence). The CDR3 spans 13 residues.

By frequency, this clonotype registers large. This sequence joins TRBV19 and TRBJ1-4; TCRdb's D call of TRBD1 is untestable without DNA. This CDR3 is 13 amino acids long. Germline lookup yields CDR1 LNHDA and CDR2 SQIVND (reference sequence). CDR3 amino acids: CARPGQENEKLFF.

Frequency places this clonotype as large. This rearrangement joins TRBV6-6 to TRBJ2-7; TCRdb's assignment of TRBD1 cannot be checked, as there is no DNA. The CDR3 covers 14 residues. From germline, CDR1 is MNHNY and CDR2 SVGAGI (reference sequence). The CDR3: CASRPGQGPHEQYF.

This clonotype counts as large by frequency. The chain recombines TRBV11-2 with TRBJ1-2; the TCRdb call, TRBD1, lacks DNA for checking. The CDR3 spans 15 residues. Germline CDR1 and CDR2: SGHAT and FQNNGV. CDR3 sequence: CASSFGGGSHYGYTF.

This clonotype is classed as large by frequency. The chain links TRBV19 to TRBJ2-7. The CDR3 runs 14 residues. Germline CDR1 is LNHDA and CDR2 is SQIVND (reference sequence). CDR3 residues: CASSAGQGPYEQYF. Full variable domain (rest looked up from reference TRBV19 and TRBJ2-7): DGGITQSPKYLFRKEGQNVTLSCEQNLNHDAMYWYRQDPGQGLRLIYYSQIVNDFQKGDIAEGYSVSREKKESFPLTVTSAQKNPTAFYLCASSAGQGPYEQYFGPGTRLTVT.

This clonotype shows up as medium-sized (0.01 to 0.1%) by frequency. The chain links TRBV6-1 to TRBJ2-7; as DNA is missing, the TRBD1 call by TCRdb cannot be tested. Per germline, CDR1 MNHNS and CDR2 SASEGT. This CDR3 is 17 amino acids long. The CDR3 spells CASRKERGGTGLYEQYF.

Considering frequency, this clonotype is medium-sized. CDR3 amino acids: CASSPGTGYYEQYF. The rearrangement uses TRBV6-6 and TRBJ2-7; TCRdb designates TRBD1, a call that cannot be tested without DNA. Germline CDR1 and CDR2: MNHNY and SVGAGI (reference sequence). This CDR3 contains 14 residues.

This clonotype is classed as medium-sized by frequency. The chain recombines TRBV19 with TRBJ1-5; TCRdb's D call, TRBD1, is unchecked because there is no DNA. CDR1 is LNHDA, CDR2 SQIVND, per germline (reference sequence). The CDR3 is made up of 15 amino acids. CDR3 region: CASRSGSGAGGAQHF.

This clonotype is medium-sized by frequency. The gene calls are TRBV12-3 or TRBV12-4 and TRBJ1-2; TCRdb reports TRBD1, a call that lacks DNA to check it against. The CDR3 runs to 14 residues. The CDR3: CASSRLTLNYGYTF.

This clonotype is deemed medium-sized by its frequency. The CDR3 is CATSRDLGIWGTQYF. The chain couples TRBV15 to TRBJ2-5. CDR3 length: 15 residues. Germline-derived CDR1 and CDR2 are LNHNV and YYDKDF (reference sequence).

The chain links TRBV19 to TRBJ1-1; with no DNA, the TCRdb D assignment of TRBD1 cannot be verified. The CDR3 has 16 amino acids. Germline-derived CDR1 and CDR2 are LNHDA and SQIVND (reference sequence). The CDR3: CASSMNAWDRGTEAFF. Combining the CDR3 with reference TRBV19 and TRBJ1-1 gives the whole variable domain DGGITQSPKYLFRKEGQNVTLSCEQNLNHDAMYWYRQDPGQGLRLIYYSQIVNDFQKGDIAEGYSVSREKKESFPLTVTSAQKNPTAFYLCASSMNAWDRGTEAFFGQGTRLTVV.

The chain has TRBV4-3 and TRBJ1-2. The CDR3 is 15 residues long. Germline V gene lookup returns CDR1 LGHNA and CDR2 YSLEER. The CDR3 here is CASSPDFKILVGYTF.

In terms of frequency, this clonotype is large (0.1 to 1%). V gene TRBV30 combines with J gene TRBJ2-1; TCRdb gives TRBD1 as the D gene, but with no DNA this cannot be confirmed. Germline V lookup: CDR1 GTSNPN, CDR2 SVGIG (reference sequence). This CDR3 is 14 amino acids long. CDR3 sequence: CASGGHSAYNEQFF. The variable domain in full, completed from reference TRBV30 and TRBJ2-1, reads SQTIHQWPATLVQPVGSPLSLECTVEGTSNPNLYWYRQAAGRGLQLLFYSVGIGQISSEVPQNLSASRPQDRQFILSSKKLLLSDSGFYLCASGGHSAYNEQFFGPGTRLTVL.

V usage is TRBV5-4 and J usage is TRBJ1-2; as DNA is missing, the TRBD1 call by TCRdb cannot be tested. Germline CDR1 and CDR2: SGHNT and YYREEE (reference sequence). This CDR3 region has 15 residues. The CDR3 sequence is CASSWGQGAGYGYTF. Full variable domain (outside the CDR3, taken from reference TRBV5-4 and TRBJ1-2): ETGVTQSPTHLIKTRGQQVTLRCSSQSGHNTVSWYQQALGQGPQFIFQYYREEENGRGNFPPRFSGLQFPNYSSELNVNALELDDSALYLCASSWGQGAGYGYTFGSGTRLTVV.

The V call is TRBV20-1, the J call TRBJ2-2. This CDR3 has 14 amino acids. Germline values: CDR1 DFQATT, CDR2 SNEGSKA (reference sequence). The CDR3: CSARDTARAGELFF.

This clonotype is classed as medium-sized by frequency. The CDR3 reads CASTPRQMNTEAFF. This chain uses TRBV12-3 or TRBV12-4 with TRBJ1-1; the D gene TCRdb calls, TRBD1, cannot be checked with no DNA. The CDR3 loop spans 14 amino acids.

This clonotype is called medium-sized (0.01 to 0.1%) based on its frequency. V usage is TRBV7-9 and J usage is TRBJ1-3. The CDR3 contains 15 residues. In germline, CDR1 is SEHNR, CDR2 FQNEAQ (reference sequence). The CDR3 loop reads CASSLGVLAGNTIYF.

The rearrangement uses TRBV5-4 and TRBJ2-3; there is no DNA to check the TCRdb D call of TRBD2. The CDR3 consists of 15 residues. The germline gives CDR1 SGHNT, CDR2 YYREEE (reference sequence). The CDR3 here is CASSRSRGGTDTQYF.

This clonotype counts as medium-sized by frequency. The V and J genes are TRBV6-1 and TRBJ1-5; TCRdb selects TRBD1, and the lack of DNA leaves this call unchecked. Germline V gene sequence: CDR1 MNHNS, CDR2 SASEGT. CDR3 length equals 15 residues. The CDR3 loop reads CASSAGTGGQQPQHF.

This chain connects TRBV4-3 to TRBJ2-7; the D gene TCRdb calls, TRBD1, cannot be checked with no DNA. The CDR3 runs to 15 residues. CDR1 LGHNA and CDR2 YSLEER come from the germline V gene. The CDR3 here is CASSQDGEGAGEQYF.

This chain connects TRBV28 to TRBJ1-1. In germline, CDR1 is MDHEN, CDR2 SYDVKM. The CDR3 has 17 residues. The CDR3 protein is CASSFSHGRPSNTEAFF.

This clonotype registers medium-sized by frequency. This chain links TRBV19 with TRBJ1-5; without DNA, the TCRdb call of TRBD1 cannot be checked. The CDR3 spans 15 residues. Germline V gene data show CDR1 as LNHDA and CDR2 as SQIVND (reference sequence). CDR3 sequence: CASRGTGSARQPQHF. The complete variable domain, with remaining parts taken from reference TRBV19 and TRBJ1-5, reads DGGITQSPKYLFRKEGQNVTLSCEQNLNHDAMYWYRQDPGQGLRLIYYSQIVNDFQKGDIAEGYSVSREKKESFPLTVTSAQKNPTAFYLCASRGTGSARQPQHFGDGTRLSIL.